The entry below describes one TCR beta chain. A Seattle source enrolled patients during active infection and followed them longitudinally. Original processing notes: From reference gene primer amplification, estimates of nucleated cell counts were derived. Sequencing was performed with immunoSEQ multiplex PCR; in TCRdb, only in-frame clones are kept and a portion is missing. V and J calls and clone size are as listed in that table; D and trimming were resolved from the DNA. The table records approximately 110,000 clones, around four fifths of them present only once. This sample was taken from a study of blood T cell repertoires in COVID-19. About the research overall: The origin of the acute and convalescent COVID-19 samples was the United States, Italy and Spain. In each case, the material was cDNA or gDNA derived from T cells, B-cell-depleted T cells, or PBMCs.

From germline, CDR1 is MNHEY and CDR2 SVGAGI. The CDR3 is 16 amino acids. Trimming shortened V by 4 bases and J by 7 bases, and 20 bases separated the two germline ends. The source is a man aged 80 or over with COVID-19, enrolled during active disease. Source material: peripheral blood. The rearrangement joins TRBV6-5 to TRBJ2-1; maybe TRBD2 (5 bases). DNA for the CDR3: TGTGCCAGCAGTTCTCCCCTCGGTCTCGGGAATAATGAGCAGTTCTTC. The encoded protein is CASSSPLGLGNNEQFF.